The rows below give T cell receptor beta chains drawn from one sample of a study of T cell responses to AZD1222 COVID-19 vaccine. Profiled with immunoSEQ multiplex PCR; TCRdb holds only in-frame clones, not every one. The sample includes tens of thousands of clones, 75% to 95% of them seen just once. Source: peripheral blood, taken 28 days after the second dose of the MenACWY control vaccine. The source is an adult who received the MenACWY meningococcal vaccine as a control. Both conserved end residues are part of each CDR3. A D gene is named only where the DNA matches it firmly. A row's size may be missing; if present it is once, few, many or a size class.

CDR3: CASSQGHGFEKLFF; DNA: TGCGCCAGCAGCCAAGGACACGGGTTCGAAAAACTGTTTTTT; size: NA; D: NA; V: TRBV4-3; J: TRBJ1-4
CDR3: CASSLAGQVPQETQYF; DNA: TGTGCCAGCAGCTTAGCGGGACAGGTCCCTCAAGAGACCCAGTACTTC; size: NA; D: TRBD1; V: TRBV7-6; J: TRBJ2-5
CDR3: CAGGSGELFF; DNA: TGCGCCGGCGGTAGCGGGGAGCTGTTTTTT; size: NA; D: NA; V: TRBV10-1; J: TRBJ2-2
CDR3: CASSLEGAGAFF; DNA: TGTGCCAGCAGTTTAGAGGGAGCAGGAGCTTTCTTT; size: NA; D: NA; V: TRBV12-3/TRBV12-4; J: TRBJ1-1
CDR3: CASSRPGANTGELFF; DNA: TGTGCCAGCAGCCGGCCAGGCGCGAACACCGGGGAGCTGTTTTTT; size: NA; D: NA; V: TRBV3-1/TRBV3-2; J: TRBJ2-2
CDR3: CASSAWGAQETQYF; DNA: TGTGCCAGCAGCGCGTGGGGAGCCCAAGAGACCCAGTACTTC; size: NA; D: NA; V: TRBV9; J: TRBJ2-5
CDR3: CASSEGVQVFLGYTF; DNA: TGTGCCAGCAGCGAAGGGGTACAGGTTTTTCTCGGCTACACCTTC; size: NA; D: NA; V: TRBV6-1; J: TRBJ1-2
CDR3: CASSLSGTGYGYTF; DNA: TGTGCCAGCAGTTTATCCGGGACAGGGTATGGCTACACCTTC; size: once; D: TRBD1; V: TRBV27; J: TRBJ1-2
CDR3: CATSARGPEQFF; DNA: TGTGCCACCTCGGCCCGGGGGCCCGAGCAGTTCTTC; size: NA; D: NA; V: TRBV10-3; J: TRBJ2-1
CDR3: CASSHRDNEQFF; DNA: TGCGCCAGCAGCCACCGTGACAATGAGCAGTTCTTC; size: NA; D: NA; V: TRBV4-1; J: TRBJ2-1
CDR3: CASSQDLAGFYNEQFF; DNA: TGCGCCAGCAGCCAAGATCTAGCGGGATTCTACAATGAGCAGTTCTTC; size: NA; D: TRBD2; V: TRBV4-3; J: TRBJ2-1
CDR3: CASSPEGSSGNTIYF; DNA: TGTGCCAGCTCACCAGAGGGTTCCTCTGGAAACACCATATATTTT; size: NA; D: NA; V: TRBV18; J: TRBJ1-3
CDR3: CASSEGRMGDYEQYF; DNA: TGTGCCAGCAGTGAAGGCCGAATGGGGGACTACGAGCAGTACTTC; size: NA; D: NA; V: TRBV6-1; J: TRBJ2-7
CDR3: CASQRTTLSSGANVLTF; DNA: TGTGCCAGCCAGCGGACGACACTTAGCTCTGGGGCCAACGTCCTGACTTTC; size: NA; D: NA; V: TRBV5-6; J: TRBJ2-6
CDR3: CASSIEDTPGYGYTF; DNA: TGTGCCAGTAGTATAGAGGACACCCCGGGGTATGGCTACACCTTC; size: NA; D: NA; V: TRBV19; J: TRBJ1-2
CDR3: CASSPRLAGGHNEQFF; DNA: TGTGCCAGCAGCCCGAGACTAGCGGGAGGCCACAATGAGCAGTTCTTC; size: few; D: TRBD2; V: TRBV3-1/TRBV3-2; J: TRBJ2-1
CDR3: CASSKVDRDNLHF; DNA: TGCGCCAGCAGCAAGGTCGACAGGGACAATCTCCACTTT; size: NA; D: TRBD1; V: TRBV4-1; J: TRBJ1-6
CDR3: CATSMTSEASQFF; DNA: TGTGCCACGTCGATGACTAGCGAGGCGTCGCAGTTCTTC; size: NA; D: TRBD2; V: TRBV9; J: TRBJ2-1
CDR3: CASAYGGNTDTQYF; DNA: TGTGCCAGCGCGTACGGGGGAAACACAGATACGCAGTATTTT; size: once; D: NA; V: TRBV6-5; J: TRBJ2-3
CDR3: CASSLIGGRQSNQPQHF; DNA: TGTGCCAGCAGTTTGATCGGAGGGAGGCAAAGCAATCAGCCCCAGCATTTT; size: once; D: NA; V: TRBV28; J: TRBJ1-5
CDR3: CASRSRGQGTDTQYF; DNA: TGTGCCAGCAGATCTCGGGGACAGGGCACAGATACGCAGTATTTT; size: NA; D: TRBD1; V: TRBV6-5; J: TRBJ2-3
CDR3: CSASGLTSYEQYF; DNA: TGCAGTGCTAGTGGCCTAACCTCCTACGAGCAGTACTTC; size: few; D: NA; V: TRBV20-1; J: TRBJ2-7
CDR3: CASLRDTEAFF; DNA: TGTGCCAGCCTACGGGACACTGAAGCTTTCTTT; size: NA; D: NA; V: TRBV6-5; J: TRBJ1-1
CDR3: CASSMLLAGASDTQYF; DNA: TGTGCCAGTAGTATGTTACTAGCGGGAGCATCAGATACGCAGTATTTT; size: NA; D: TRBD2; V: TRBV19; J: TRBJ2-3
CDR3: CASSSPGHPNTEAFF; DNA: TGTGCCAGCAGTTCCCCGGGACACCCAAACACTGAAGCTTTCTTT; size: NA; D: NA; V: TRBV28; J: TRBJ1-1
CDR3: CASSPGGTEAFF; DNA: TGTGCCAGCAGCCCTGGTGGAACTGAAGCTTTCTTT; size: once; D: NA; V: TRBV12-3/TRBV12-4; J: TRBJ1-1
CDR3: CASSQVGGNTGELFF; DNA: TGCGCCAGCAGCCAAGTAGGCGGTAACACCGGGGAGCTGTTTTTT; size: few; D: NA; V: TRBV4-3; J: TRBJ2-2
CDR3: CASRTTGTRDNEQFF; DNA: TGTGCCAGCAGAACCACCGGGACTAGAGACAATGAGCAGTTCTTC; size: NA; D: TRBD2; V: TRBV6-5; J: TRBJ2-1
CDR3: CSVGGAEKLFF; DNA: TGCAGCGTTGGCGGGGCTGAAAAACTGTTTTTT; size: NA; D: NA; V: TRBV29-1; J: TRBJ1-4
CDR3: CASSSSPSANTGELFF; DNA: TGTGCCAGCAGCTCATCGCCCTCAGCCAACACCGGGGAGCTGTTTTTT; size: NA; D: NA; V: TRBV9; J: TRBJ2-2
CDR3: CASSLGTDPYEQYF; DNA: TGTGCCAGCAGCCTAGGGACAGATCCCTACGAGCAGTACTTC; size: NA; D: TRBD1; V: TRBV9; J: TRBJ2-7
CDR3: CSVEQWTGRTF; DNA: TGCAGCGTTGAACAGTGGACAGGGCGAACCTTC; size: NA; D: TRBD1; V: TRBV29-1; J: TRBJ1-2
CDR3: CSARGDGEQYF; DNA: TGCAGTGCTAGAGGGGACGGTGAGCAGTACTTC; size: NA; D: NA; V: TRBV20-1; J: TRBJ2-7
CDR3: CAISESIGTVVAGYTF; DNA: TGTGCCATCAGTGAGTCGATCGGGACAGTCGTAGCGGGCTACACCTTC; size: NA; D: TRBD1; V: TRBV10-3; J: TRBJ1-2
CDR3: CASSPGTGRYTEAFF; DNA: TGTGCCAGCAGTCCCGGGACAGGGAGGTACACTGAAGCTTTCTTT; size: NA; D: TRBD1; V: TRBV25-1; J: TRBJ1-1
CDR3: CATGQGTFSNQPQHF; DNA: TGTGCCACAGGACAGGGAACCTTTAGCAATCAGCCCCAGCATTTT; size: NA; D: TRBD1; V: TRBV10-3; J: TRBJ1-5
CDR3: CAWSDQQGYTPTDTQYF; DNA: TGTGCCTGGAGTGACCAACAGGGGTACACCCCCACAGATACGCAGTATTTT; size: NA; D: TRBD1; V: TRBV30; J: TRBJ2-3
CDR3: CASLGTQLDEKLFF; DNA: TGCGCCAGCTTAGGGACGCAGTTAGATGAAAAACTGTTTTTT; size: NA; D: NA; V: TRBV10-2; J: TRBJ1-4
CDR3: CASSQRGRAYNEQFF; DNA: TGTGCCAGCAGCCAACGAGGGAGGGCTTACAATGAGCAGTTCTTC; size: NA; D: TRBD2; V: TRBV14; J: TRBJ2-1
CDR3: CASSEGSSQYF; DNA: TGTGCCAGCAGTGAGGGTTCGTCACAGTATTTT; size: once; D: NA; V: TRBV2; J: TRBJ2-3
CDR3: CATSTSGSDSGKTYEQYF; DNA: TGTGCCACCAGCACCTCAGGGAGTGATAGCGGGAAGACCTACGAGCAGTACTTC; size: NA; D: TRBD2; V: TRBV15; J: TRBJ2-7
CDR3: CASSPFPEAMREAFF; DNA: TGTGCCAGCAGCCCGTTCCCGGAGGCAATGAGGGAAGCTTTCTTT; size: NA; D: NA; V: TRBV7-9; J: TRBJ1-1
CDR3: CASSPDISNQPQHF; DNA: TGTGCCAGCTCACCTGATATTAGCAATCAGCCCCAGCATTTT; size: NA; D: NA; V: TRBV18; J: TRBJ1-5
CDR3: CAITTGPGSPLHF; DNA: TGTGCCATCACGACCGGACCGGGGTCACCCCTCCACTTT; size: NA; D: NA; V: TRBV10-3; J: TRBJ1-6
CDR3: CASSSGGGQGALYGYTF; DNA: TGTGCCAGCAGCTCAGGCGGGGGACAGGGGGCCCTCTATGGCTACACCTTC; size: NA; D: TRBD1; V: TRBV5-4; J: TRBJ1-2
CDR3: CASSSSGRAREFF; DNA: TGTGCCAGTAGTTCTAGCGGGAGGGCCCGGGAGTTCTTC; size: few; D: TRBD2; V: TRBV19; J: TRBJ2-1
CDR3: CASSETVNTEAFF; DNA: TGCGCCAGCAGTGAGACAGTAAACACTGAAGCTTTCTTT; size: once; D: NA; V: TRBV10-1; J: TRBJ1-1
CDR3: CATSSGQIAGANVLTF; DNA: TGTGCCACCAGCAGTGGACAGATTGCTGGGGCCAACGTCCTGACTTTC; size: NA; D: NA; V: TRBV15; J: TRBJ2-6
CDR3: CAAGTGGEQYF; DNA: TGTGCCGCCGGGACAGGGGGCGAGCAGTACTTC; size: NA; D: TRBD1; V: TRBV12-3/TRBV12-4; J: TRBJ2-7